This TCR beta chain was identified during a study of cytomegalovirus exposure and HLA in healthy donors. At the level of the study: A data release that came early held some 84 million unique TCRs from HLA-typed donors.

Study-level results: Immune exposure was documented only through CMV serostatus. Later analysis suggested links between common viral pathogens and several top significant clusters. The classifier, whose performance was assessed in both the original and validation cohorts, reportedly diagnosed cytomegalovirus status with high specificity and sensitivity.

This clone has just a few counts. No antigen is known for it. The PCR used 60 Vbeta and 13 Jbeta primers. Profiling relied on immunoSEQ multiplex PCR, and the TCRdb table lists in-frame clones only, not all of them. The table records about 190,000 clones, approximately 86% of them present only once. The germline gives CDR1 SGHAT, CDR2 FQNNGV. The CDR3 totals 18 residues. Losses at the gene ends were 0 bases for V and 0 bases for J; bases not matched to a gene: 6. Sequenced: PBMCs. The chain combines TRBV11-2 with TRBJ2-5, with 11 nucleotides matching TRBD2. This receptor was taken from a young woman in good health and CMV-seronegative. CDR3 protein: CASSLELTSGGYQETQYF. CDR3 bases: TGTGCCAGCAGCTTAGAGCTCACTAGCGGGGGATACCAAGAGACCCAGTACTTC. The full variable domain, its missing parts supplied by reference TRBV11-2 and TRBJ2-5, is EAGVAQSPRYKIIEKRQSVAFWCNPISGHATLYWYQQILGQGPKLLIQFQNNGVVDDSQLPKDRFSAERLKGVDSTLKIQPAKLEDSAVYLCASSLELTSGGYQETQYFGPGTRLLVL.